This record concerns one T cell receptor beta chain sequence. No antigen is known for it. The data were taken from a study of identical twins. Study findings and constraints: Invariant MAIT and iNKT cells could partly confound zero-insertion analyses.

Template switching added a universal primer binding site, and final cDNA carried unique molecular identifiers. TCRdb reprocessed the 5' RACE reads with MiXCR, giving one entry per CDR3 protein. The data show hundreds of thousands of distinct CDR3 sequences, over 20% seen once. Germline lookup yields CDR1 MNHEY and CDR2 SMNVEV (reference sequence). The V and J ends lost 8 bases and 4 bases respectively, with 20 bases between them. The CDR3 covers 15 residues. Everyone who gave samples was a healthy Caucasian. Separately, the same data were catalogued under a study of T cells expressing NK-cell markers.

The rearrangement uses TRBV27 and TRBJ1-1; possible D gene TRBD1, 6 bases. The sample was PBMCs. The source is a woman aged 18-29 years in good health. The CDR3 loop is CASSRTALGSTEAFF. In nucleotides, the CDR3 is TGTGCCAGCTCTCGGACAGCGCTTGGGAGCACTGAAGCTTTCTTT.